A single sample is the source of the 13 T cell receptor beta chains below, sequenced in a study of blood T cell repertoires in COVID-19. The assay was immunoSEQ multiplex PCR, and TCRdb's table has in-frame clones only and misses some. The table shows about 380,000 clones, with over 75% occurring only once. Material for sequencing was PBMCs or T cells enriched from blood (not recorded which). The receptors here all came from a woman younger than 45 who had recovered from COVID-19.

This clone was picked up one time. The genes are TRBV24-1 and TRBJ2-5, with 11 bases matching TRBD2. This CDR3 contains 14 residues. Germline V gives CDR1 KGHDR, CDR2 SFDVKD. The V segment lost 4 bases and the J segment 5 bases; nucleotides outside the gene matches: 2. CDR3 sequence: CATSDRTSGETQYF. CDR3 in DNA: TGTGCCACCAGTGACCGGACTAGCGGGGAGACCCAGTACTTC.

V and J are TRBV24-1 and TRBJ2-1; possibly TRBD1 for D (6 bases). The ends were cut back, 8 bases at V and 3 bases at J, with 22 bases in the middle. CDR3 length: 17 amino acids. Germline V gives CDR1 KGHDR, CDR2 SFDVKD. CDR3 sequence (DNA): TGTGCCACCATACGGACAGAGGGGCCTAGGTACTACAATGAGCAGTTCTTC. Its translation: CATIRTEGPRYYNEQFF.

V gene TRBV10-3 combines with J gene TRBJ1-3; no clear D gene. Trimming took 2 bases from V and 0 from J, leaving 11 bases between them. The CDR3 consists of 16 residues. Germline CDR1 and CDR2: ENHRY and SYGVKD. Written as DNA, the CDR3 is TGTGCCATCAGTGAGCAGAGGGTTCACTCTGGAAACACCATATATTTT. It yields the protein CAISEQRVHSGNTIYF.

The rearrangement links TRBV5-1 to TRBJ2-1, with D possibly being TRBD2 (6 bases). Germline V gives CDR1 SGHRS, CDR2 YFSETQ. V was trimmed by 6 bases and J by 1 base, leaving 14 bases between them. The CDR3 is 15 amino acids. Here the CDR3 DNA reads TGCGCCAGCAAACCGGCTAGCGTTTCCTACAATGAGCAGTTCTTC. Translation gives CASKPASVSYNEQFF.

This CDR3 reads CASSREYLPEAFF. The CDR3 nucleotides read TGTGCCAGCAGCCGGGAGTATCTACCTGAAGCTTTCTTT. The chain links TRBV5-4 to TRBJ1-1; the D is unclear. The germline gives CDR1 SGHNT, CDR2 YYREEE (reference sequence). This CDR3 comprises 13 residues. V was cut by 4 bases and J by 6 bases, with 13 bases left in between.

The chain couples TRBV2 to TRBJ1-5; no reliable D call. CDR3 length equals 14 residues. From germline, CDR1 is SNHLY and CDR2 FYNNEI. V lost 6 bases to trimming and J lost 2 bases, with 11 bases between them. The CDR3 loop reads CASRGGIGNQPQHF. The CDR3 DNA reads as TGTGCCAGCAGAGGAGGGATAGGCAATCAGCCCCAGCATTTT.

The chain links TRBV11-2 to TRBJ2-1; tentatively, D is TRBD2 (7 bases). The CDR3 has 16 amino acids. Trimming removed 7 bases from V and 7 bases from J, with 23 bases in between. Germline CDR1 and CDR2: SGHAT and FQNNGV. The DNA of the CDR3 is TGTGCCAGCACCGAATTAGGCGGGGGCCCGTTAAATGAGCAGTTCTTC. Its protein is CASTELGGGPLNEQFF.

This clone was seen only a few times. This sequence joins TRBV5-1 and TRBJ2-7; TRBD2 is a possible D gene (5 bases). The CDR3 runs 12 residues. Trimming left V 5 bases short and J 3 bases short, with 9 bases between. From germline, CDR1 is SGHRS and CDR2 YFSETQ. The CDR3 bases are TGCGCCAGCAGTTCCGGGGTCTACGAGCAGTACTTC. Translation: CASSSGVYEQYF.

CDR3 residues: CASSPDRGHYGYTF. In DNA form, the CDR3 reads TGTGCCAGCAGCCCGGACAGGGGGCACTATGGCTACACCTTC. This chain joins TRBV7-2 and TRBJ1-2; TRBD1 matches at 11 bases. The junction had 2 bases not matched to a gene; V was cut back by 5 bases and J by 3 bases. The CDR3 consists of 14 residues. The germline gives CDR1 SGHTA, CDR2 FQGNSA.

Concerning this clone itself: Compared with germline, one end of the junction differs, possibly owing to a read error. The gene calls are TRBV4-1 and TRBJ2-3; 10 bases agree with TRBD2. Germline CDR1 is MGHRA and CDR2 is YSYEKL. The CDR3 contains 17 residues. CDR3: CACSQLPSGGDTDTQYF. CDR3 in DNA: TGCGCCTGCAGCCAACTCCCTAGCGGGGGTGACACAGATACGCAGTATTTT.

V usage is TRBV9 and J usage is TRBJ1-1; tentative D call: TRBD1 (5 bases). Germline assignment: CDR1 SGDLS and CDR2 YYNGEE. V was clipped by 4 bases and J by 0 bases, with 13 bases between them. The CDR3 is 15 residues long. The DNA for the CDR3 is TGTGCCAGCAGCCCGCGACAGAACATGAACACTGAAGCTTTCTTT. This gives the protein CASSPRQNMNTEAFF.

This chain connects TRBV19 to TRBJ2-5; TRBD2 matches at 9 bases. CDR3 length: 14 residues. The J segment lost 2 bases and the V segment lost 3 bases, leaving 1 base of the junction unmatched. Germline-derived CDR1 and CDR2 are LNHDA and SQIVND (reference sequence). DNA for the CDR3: TGTGCCAGTAGTATGCTAGCGGGGCAAGAGACCCAGTACTTC. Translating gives CASSMLAGQETQYF. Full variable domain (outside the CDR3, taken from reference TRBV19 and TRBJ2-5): DGGITQSPKYLFRKEGQNVTLSCEQNLNHDAMYWYRQDPGQGLRLIYYSQIVNDFQKGDIAEGYSVSREKKESFPLTVTSAQKNPTAFYLCASSMLAGQETQYFGPGTRLLVL.

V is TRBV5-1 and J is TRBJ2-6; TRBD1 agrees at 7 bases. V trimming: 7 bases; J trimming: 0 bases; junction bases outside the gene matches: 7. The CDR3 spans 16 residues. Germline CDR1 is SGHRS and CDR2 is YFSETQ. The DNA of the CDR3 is TGCGCCAGCCACGTCACAGGGGTCTCTGGGGCCAACGTCCTGACTTTC. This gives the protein CASHVTGVSGANVLTF.